This T cell receptor beta chain was sequenced in a study of T cells in Graves' hyperthyroidism and ophthalmopathy. Findings and caveats of the study: Peripheral blood also featured most of the thyroid clonotypes expanded above 0.001.

This clonotype was seen ten or more times. As yet, its antigen is unknown. Researchers took RNA transcripts and amplified the TCR beta CDR3 regions from them. HTBI primers were the set used in a first-round RT-PCR of the TCR CDR3. One entry per CDR3 protein, called by TCRdb with MiXCR from the multiplex PCR reads. The sample records fewer than 350,000 distinct CDR3 sequences, roughly 21% being singletons. Any patient presenting with uncontrolled infection, other autoimmune disease, pregnancy or lactation was left out. Trimming at V came to 2 bases and at J to 10 bases, leaving 8 bases not matched to a gene. CDR1 is MNHNS, CDR2 SASEGT, per germline. This CDR3 is built from 14 residues.

The V and J genes are TRBV6-1 and TRBJ2-1, with 7 bases that match TRBD1. This TCR was sampled from a woman in her forties or fifties with Graves' hyperthyroidism. Sequences were obtained from blood. CDR3 DNA sequence: TGTGCCAGCAGTGAAATGGGACAGTTACACGAGCAGTTCTTC. It specifies CASSEMGQLHEQFF.